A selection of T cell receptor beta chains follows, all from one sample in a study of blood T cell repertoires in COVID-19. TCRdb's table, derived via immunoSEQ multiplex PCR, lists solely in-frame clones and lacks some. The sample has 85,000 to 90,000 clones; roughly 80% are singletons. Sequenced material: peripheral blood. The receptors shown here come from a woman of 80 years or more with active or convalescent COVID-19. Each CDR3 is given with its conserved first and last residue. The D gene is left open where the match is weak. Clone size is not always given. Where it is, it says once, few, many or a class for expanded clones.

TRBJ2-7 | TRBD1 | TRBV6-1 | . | TGTGCCAGCAGTCAAGGGCCCGGGACAGGGTTTTCCGGGCAGTACTTC | CASSQGPGTGFSGQYF
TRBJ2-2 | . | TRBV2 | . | TGTGCCAGCAGTTCACAGAGATGGACCGGGGAGCTGTTTTTT | CASSSQRWTGELFF
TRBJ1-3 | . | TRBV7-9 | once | TGTGCCAGCAGCCTGGAAGACAGGAACACCATATATTTT | CASSLEDRNTIYF
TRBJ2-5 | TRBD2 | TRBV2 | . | TGTGCCAGCCGTGGACTAGCGGCCCGGGAGACCCAGTACTTC | CASRGLAARETQYF
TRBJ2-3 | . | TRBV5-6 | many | TGTGCCAGCGGTAGAAATACGCAGTATTTT | CASGRNTQYF
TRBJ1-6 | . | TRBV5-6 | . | TGTGCCAGCAGCTTGGAACAGGGAATGTCACCCCTCCACTTT | CASSLEQGMSPLHF
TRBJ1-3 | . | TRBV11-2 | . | TGTGCCAGCAGCTTAGTCAGCTCTGGAAACACCATATATTTT | CASSLVSSGNTIYF
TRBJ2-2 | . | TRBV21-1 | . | TGTGCCAGCAGCAACGCCCGGGGGGCCCCGAACACCGGGGAGCTGTTTTTT | CASSNARGAPNTGELFF
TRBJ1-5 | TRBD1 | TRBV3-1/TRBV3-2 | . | TGTGCCAGCAGCCAAGCGACAGGGAGCAATCAGCCCCAGCATTTT | CASSQATGSNQPQHF
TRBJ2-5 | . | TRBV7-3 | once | TGTGCCAGCAGCTTATGGGGCTCGGAGACCCAGTACTTC | CASSLWGSETQYF
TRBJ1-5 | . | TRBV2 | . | TGTGCCAGCAGTGTGGACAGTCTCAATCAGCCCCAGCATTTT | CASSVDSLNQPQHF
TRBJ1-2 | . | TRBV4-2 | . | TGTGCCAGCAGCATTGACAGCCTACCCCCCCCGAACTATGGCTACACCTTC | CASSIDSLPPPNYGYTF
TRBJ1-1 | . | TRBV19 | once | TGTGCCAGTAGTACGGGTATTGGCACTGAAGCTTTCTTT | CASSTGIGTEAFF
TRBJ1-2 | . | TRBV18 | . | TGTGCCAGCTCACTGGACATTTCTAACTATGGCTACACCTTC | CASSLDISNYGYTF
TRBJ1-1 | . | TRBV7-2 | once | TGTGCCAGCAGCTTAGCGGAGGAGGTTGAAGCTTTCTTT | CASSLAEEVEAFF
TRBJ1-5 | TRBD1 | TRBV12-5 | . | TGTGCTAGTGGTACAGGGGATGGGCAGCCCCAGCATTTT | CASGTGDGQPQHF
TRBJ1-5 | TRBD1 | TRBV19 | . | TGTGCCAGTAGTCCAAGAGGGACAGACAATCAGCCCCAGCATTTT | CASSPRGTDNQPQHF
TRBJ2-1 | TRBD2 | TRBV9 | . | TGTGCCAGCAGCGTAGGCAGTAGCGGGGGGGCCTCCTACAATGAGCAGTTCTTC | CASSVGSSGGASYNEQFF
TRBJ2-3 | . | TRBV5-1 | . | TGCGCCAGCAGCTCCCCGGGGGACGGAGATACGCAGTATTTT | CASSSPGDGDTQYF
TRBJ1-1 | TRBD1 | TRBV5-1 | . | TGCGCCAGCAGCGACAGGGGGATGAACACTGAAGCTTTCTTT | CASSDRGMNTEAFF
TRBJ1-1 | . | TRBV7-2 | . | TGTGCCAGCAACAACCCCTTCCGAACTGAAGCTTTCTTT | CASNNPFRTEAFF
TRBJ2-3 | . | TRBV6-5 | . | TGTGCCAGCAGTTACTCGATCGAGACAGATACGCAGTATTTT | CASSYSIETDTQYF
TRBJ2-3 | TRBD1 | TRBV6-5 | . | TGTGCCACCCAACAGGGGGCAACAGATACGCAGTATTTT | CATQQGATDTQYF
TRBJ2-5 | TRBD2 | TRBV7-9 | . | TGTGCCAGCAGCCAACTAGCGGGGACCCAAGAGACCCAGTACTTC | CASSQLAGTQETQYF
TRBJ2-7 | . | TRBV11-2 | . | TGTGCCAGCACCGAAACCGGGACTCGCTCCTACGAGCAGTACTTC | CASTETGTRSYEQYF
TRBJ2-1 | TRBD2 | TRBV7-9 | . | TGTGCCAGCAGCACCCAGAGCGGGAACTCCTACAATGAGCAGTTCTTC | CASSTQSGNSYNEQFF
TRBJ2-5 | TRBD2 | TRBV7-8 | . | TGTGCCAGCAGCTTACGACTAGCGGGAGTGGGGATCCAAGAGACCCAGTACTTC | CASSLRLAGVGIQETQYF
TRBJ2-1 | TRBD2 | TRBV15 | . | TGTGCCACCAGCAGAGGACTAGCGGGAGTCTATGAGCAGTTCTTC | CATSRGLAGVYEQFF
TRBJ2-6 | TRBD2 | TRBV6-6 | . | TGTGCCACTGGGACTAGCGGGACTGGGGCCAACGTCCTGACTTTC | CATGTSGTGANVLTF
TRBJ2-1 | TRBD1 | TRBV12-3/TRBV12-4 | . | TGTGCCAGCCGTGACAGGGCCTACAATGAGCAGTTCTTC | CASRDRAYNEQFF
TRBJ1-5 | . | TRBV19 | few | TGTGCCAGTAGTATAGCAAAAAATAGCAATCAGCCCCAGCATTTT | CASSIAKNSNQPQHF
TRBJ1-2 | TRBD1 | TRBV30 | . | TGTGCCTGGGGACAGGGCTATGGCTACACCTTC | CAWGQGYGYTF
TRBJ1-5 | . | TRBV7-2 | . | TGTGCCAGCAGCTTAGCGGGGGGGGCAAATCAGCCCCAGCATTTT | CASSLAGGANQPQHF
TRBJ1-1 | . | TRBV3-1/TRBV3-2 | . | TGTGCCAGCAGCCCGGGGGGTTTTACTGAAGCTTTCTTT | CASSPGGFTEAFF
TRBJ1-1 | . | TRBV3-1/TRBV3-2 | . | TGTGCCAGCGGACAGCTTCGGGACACTGAAGCTTTCTTT | CASGQLRDTEAFF
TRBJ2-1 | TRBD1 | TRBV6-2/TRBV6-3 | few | TGTGCCAGCAGTTACGGGACAGGGAGATCCTACAATGAGCAGTTCTTC | CASSYGTGRSYNEQFF
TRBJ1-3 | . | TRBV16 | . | TGTGCCAGCACACAACAGGAACTCTCTGGAAACACCATATATTTT | CASTQQELSGNTIYF
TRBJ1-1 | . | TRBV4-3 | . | TGCGCCAGCAGCCACGAACAGGGAATAGTATCTGAAGCTTTCTTT | CASSHEQGIVSEAFF
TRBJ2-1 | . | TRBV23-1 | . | TGCGCCAGCAGTCAAGCGGGCCGTTCCTACAATGAGCAGTTCTTC | CASSQAGRSYNEQFF
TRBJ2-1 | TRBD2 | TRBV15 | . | TGTGCCACCAGCAGAGAAGAAGCGGGGTACAATGAGCAGTTCTTC | CATSREEAGYNEQFF
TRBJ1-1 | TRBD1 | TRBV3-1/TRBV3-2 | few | TGTGCCAGCAGCCAAGGGACAGGGGGTCGGGGAACTGAAGCTTTCTTT | CASSQGTGGRGTEAFF
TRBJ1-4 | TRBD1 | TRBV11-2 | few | TGTGCCAGCAGCTTTGGGACAGGGGAAAAACTGTTTTTT | CASSFGTGEKLFF
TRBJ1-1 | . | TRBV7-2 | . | TGTGCCAGCAGCTTAAGACACGGAGGAAAAGCGAACACTGAAGCTTTCTTT | CASSLRHGGKANTEAFF
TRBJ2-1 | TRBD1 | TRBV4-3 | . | TGCGCCAGCAGCCAAGTTTCCGGGACAGACTACAATGAGCAGTTCTTC | CASSQVSGTDYNEQFF
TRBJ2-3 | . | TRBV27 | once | TGTGCCAGCAGTCCCCTCCAGGGTTCTGCAGATACGCAGTATTTT | CASSPLQGSADTQYF
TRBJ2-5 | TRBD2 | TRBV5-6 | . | TGTGCCAGCAGCTTGGCCCGACTAGCGGACCAAGAGACCCAGTACTTC | CASSLARLADQETQYF
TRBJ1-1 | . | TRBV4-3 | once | TGCGCCAGCAGCCAAGATTTCGGACAGAACACTGAAGCTTTCTTT | CASSQDFGQNTEAFF
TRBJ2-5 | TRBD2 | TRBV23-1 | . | TGCGCCAGCAGTCAATCTACTAGCGGGGTGTACCAAGAGACCCAGTACTTC | CASSQSTSGVYQETQYF